Below, 20 T cell receptor beta chains from the same sample are listed, as sequenced in a study of blood T cell repertoires in COVID-19. Generated by immunoSEQ multiplex PCR, the TCRdb table keeps only in-frame clones and is missing some. The sample contains some 240,000 clones, more than 75% of which appear only once. Sequences were obtained from peripheral blood. The receptors were gathered from a woman aged 55-70 years with active or convalescent COVID-19.

CDR3 coding DNA: TGTGCCAGCAGTTATCCAGGGGGTCATGGCAATCAGCCCCAGCATTTT. Its translation: CASSYPGGHGNQPQHF. V and J are TRBV6-5 and TRBJ1-5; 7 bases are shared with TRBD1. V was pared by 3 bases and J by 2 bases, with 7 bases of the junction left unmatched. From germline, CDR1 is MNHEY and CDR2 SVGAGI. The CDR3 runs to 16 residues.

This chain joins TRBV7-3 and TRBJ2-6; D may be TRBD1 (5 bases). This CDR3 is 15 amino acids long. V gave up 5 bases and J gave up 4 bases, with 12 bases separating them. Germline V gene lookup returns CDR1 SGHTA and CDR2 FQGTGA. This CDR3 is CASSRGAPGANVLTF. CDR3 in DNA: TGTGCCAGCAGCCGTGGGGCCCCCGGGGCCAACGTCCTGACTTTC.

The chain is built from TRBV7-9 and TRBJ1-1, with 7 bases aligning to TRBD1. The trim removed 1 base at V and 2 bases at J, leaving 10 bases unmatched. The CDR3 consists of 17 residues. Germline V gene lookup returns CDR1 SEHNR and CDR2 FQNEAQ (reference sequence). CDR3 in DNA: TGTGCCAGCAGCTTAGATGGGCCGACAGGGCTAAACACTGAAGCTTTCTTT. Protein sequence: CASSLDGPTGLNTEAFF.

The V call is TRBV7-3, the J call TRBJ2-3; the D gene is possibly TRBD1 (8 bases). The CDR3 consists of 16 residues. V was cut by 5 bases and J by 6 bases, with 21 bases left in between. Germline-derived CDR1 and CDR2 are SGHTA and FQGTGA. The CDR3 nucleotides read TGTGCCAGCAGCCAGCGGGGTGGGACAGGCTTCGATACGCAGTATTTT. It encodes CASSQRGGTGFDTQYF.

This clone appeared a few times. This chain connects TRBV5-1 to TRBJ2-4, with D tentatively TRBD1 (6 bases). V was shortened by 0 bases and J by 8 bases, with 18 bases between the two germline ends. The germline V gene encodes CDR1 SGHRS and CDR2 YFSETQ. This CDR3 spans 16 amino acids. CDR3 amino acids: CASSLGLRQVDDIQYF. The CDR3 nucleotides read TGCGCCAGCAGCTTGGGTCTCCGACAGGTGGATGACATTCAGTACTTC.

The chain combines TRBV7-7 with TRBJ2-5; 9 bases are shared with TRBD2. Germline CDR1 is SSHAT and CDR2 is FNYEAQ (reference sequence). The CDR3 length is 15 residues. Unmatched junction bases numbered 6, after V lost 3 bases and J lost 4 bases. CDR3 protein: CASSLGGGVPETQYF. CDR3 DNA: TGTGCCAGCAGCTTGGGCGGGGGGGTTCCAGAGACCCAGTACTTC.

This clone was recorded a few times. Other DNA sequences in the sample encode the same CDR3. The chain combines TRBV7-2 with TRBJ1-3; no reliable D call. The V end lost 1 base, the J end lost 0 bases, and 7 bases lay between the germline ends. Germline CDR1 is SGHTA and CDR2 is FQGNSA. This CDR3 spans 15 amino acids. CDR3 DNA sequence: TGTGCCAGCAGCTTAGGGCCCAGCTCTGGAAACACCATATATTTT. This sequence encodes CASSLGPSSGNTIYF.

The rearrangement joins TRBV12-3 or TRBV12-4 to TRBJ1-1; no definite D call. Trimming pared 6 bases from V and 6 bases from J, leaving 11 bases between. CDR3 length equals 12 residues. The CDR3, as DNA: TGTGCCAGCAGCCCCGGTTACTCTGAAGCTTTCTTT. It codes for CASSPGYSEAFF.

In this sample, this clone turned up once. The chain couples TRBV9 to TRBJ2-5; perhaps TRBD2 as D (5 bases). In germline, CDR1 is SGDLS, CDR2 YYNGEE. Deletions cut 0 bases from V and 2 bases from J, with 14 bases between. The CDR3 covers 16 residues. CDR3 sequence: CASSVGGAWEQETQYF. CDR3 coding DNA: TGTGCCAGCAGCGTAGGGGGTGCTTGGGAGCAAGAGACCCAGTACTTC.

The J gene is TRBJ1-2, the V gene TRBV19; possibly TRBD1 for D (5 bases). The CDR3 has 15 residues. Trimming took off 7 bases at V and 3 bases at J, with 18 bases between the two ends. In germline, CDR1 is LNHDA, CDR2 SQIVND (reference sequence). CDR3 coding DNA: TGTGCCAGTACCGCGCTGGGGGGGGATGACTATGGCTACACCTTC. This codes for CASTALGGDDYGYTF. The variable domain in full, completed from reference TRBV19 and TRBJ1-2, reads DGGITQSPKYLFRKEGQNVTLSCEQNLNHDAMYWYRQDPGQGLRLIYYSQIVNDFQKGDIAEGYSVSREKKESFPLTVTSAQKNPTAFYLCASTALGGDDYGYTFGSGTRLTVV.

V is TRBV4-3 and J is TRBJ2-5, with TRBD2 identical over 10 bases. The CDR3 totals 17 residues. Germline V gene lookup returns CDR1 LGHNA and CDR2 YSLEER. V dropped 0 bases and J dropped 5; count of bases not matched to a gene: 9. The CDR3 nucleotides read TGCGCCAGCAGCCAAGATTCCGGGACTAGCGAGGTGGAGACCCAGTACTTC. It translates to CASSQDSGTSEVETQYF.

J is TRBJ2-5 and V is TRBV6-2 or TRBV6-3, with TRBD2 as a possible D gene (5 bases). Per the germline V gene, CDR1 is MNHEY and CDR2 is SVGEGT. The CDR3 extends over 12 amino acids. V gave up 0 bases and J gave up 7 bases, with 6 bases separating them. Here the CDR3 reads CASSYSRGTQYF. CDR3 sequence (DNA): TGTGCCAGCAGTTACTCTCGGGGGACCCAGTACTTC.

The count of this clone is one. The chain couples TRBV6-5 to TRBJ1-2; a weak D match, TRBD1 (6 bases). The CDR3 sequence is 15 residues long. V shed 6 bases and J shed 4 bases, with 18 bases lying between them. Germline CDR1 is MNHEY and CDR2 is SVGAGI. In DNA, the CDR3 is TGTGCCAGCAGCAGAAACAGGGACGATGGCTATGGCTACACCTTC. Protein product: CASSRNRDDGYGYTF.

This clone has more than one count but fewer than ten. The chain couples TRBV14 to TRBJ1-1, with D unclear. Germline V CDR1 and CDR2: SGHDN, FVKESK. This CDR3 comprises 17 residues. Trimming took 1 base from V and 0 from J, leaving 15 bases between them. CDR3 loop: CASSQGSWYSLNTEAFF. CDR3 nucleotide sequence: TGTGCCAGCAGCCAAGGGTCTTGGTACTCCTTGAACACTGAAGCTTTCTTT.

The J gene is TRBJ2-2, the V gene TRBV12-3 or TRBV12-4; D ambiguous. The CDR3 is made up of 13 amino acids. The V and J ends lost 8 bases and 7 bases respectively, with 14 bases between them. CDR3 DNA sequence: TGTGCCAGCCGTGGAACCTGGAGCGGGGAGCTGTTTTTT. It translates to CASRGTWSGELFF.

The J gene is TRBJ2-1, the V gene TRBV7-3; the D gene is possibly TRBD2 (5 bases). CDR3 size: 14 residues. Germline CDR1 is SGHTA and CDR2 is FQGTGA. V lost 2 bases, J lost 10 bases, and 15 bases lay in between. CDR3 residues: CASSLHRTAEEQFF. CDR3 bases: TGTGCCAGCAGCTTACACCGGACTGCCGAAGAGCAGTTCTTC.

The gene calls are TRBV2 and TRBJ1-4; 7 nucleotides agree with TRBD1. V lost 0 bases, J lost 8 bases, and 6 bases stayed unmatched. Germline lookup yields CDR1 SNHLY and CDR2 FYNNEI. This CDR3 has 15 amino acids. DNA for the CDR3: TGTGCCAGCAGTGAAGCGACAGGGCGGAGAGAAAAACTGTTTTTT. Protein product: CASSEATGRREKLFF.

The chain has TRBV6-6 and TRBJ1-5, with D tentatively TRBD1 (6 bases). CDR1 is MNHNY and CDR2 is SVGAGI in the germline V gene (reference sequence). Trimming cost V 1 base and J 6 bases, with 16 bases left between them. This CDR3 contains 16 residues. In DNA, the CDR3 is TGTGCCAGCAGTTACTTACAGGGTTCCCAAGGTCAGCCCCAGCATTTT. Translation: CASSYLQGSQGQPQHF.

The rearrangement uses TRBV30 and TRBJ1-2; D not certain. Germline assignment: CDR1 GTSNPN and CDR2 SVGIG (reference sequence). The CDR3 consists of 14 residues. V lost 3 bases and J lost 2, with 13 bases in between. As DNA, the CDR3 is TGTGCCTGGAGGGGCAGGAACCCCAACTATGGCTACACCTTC. It is translated as CAWRGRNPNYGYTF.

This clone was recorded only once. The chain joins TRBV19 to TRBJ2-1, with D hard to call. The CDR3 is 13 residues long. Deletions cut 2 bases from V and 5 bases from J, with 7 bases between. Germline assignment: CDR1 LNHDA and CDR2 SQIVND (reference sequence). DNA of the CDR3: TGTGCCAGTAGTATATCCCTTAACAATGAGCAGTTCTTC. This gives the protein CASSISLNNEQFF.